The 10 T cell receptor beta chains presented below share a single source sample, sequenced in a study of vaccination and CD4 T cells after COVID-19. Documented time point: late sampling 161 to 241 days after vaccination in a few convalescent patients. Specified treatment: approximately 11-day PBMC culture with coronavirus spike peptide pools or control peptides (ViraFEST assay). No antigen is known for these receptors. The Oncomine TCR Beta short-read assay generated sequence data from the DNA of cultured CD4+ T cells. A single record per CDR3 protein comes from TCRdb applying MiXCR to the PCR reads. The repertoire holds 20,000 to 25,000 distinct CDR3 sequences, with roughly 46% as singletons. Sequenced here: CD4+ T cells from blood, cultured in vitro, sampled about 7 months after SARS-CoV-2 vaccination. These receptors all come from a human donor who had recovered from COVID-19.

The CDR3 sequence is CASSKRTGKSTDTQYF. The DNA of the CDR3 is TGTGCCAGCAGCAAACGGACAGGAAAAAGCACAGATACGCAGTATTTT. V is TRBV7-6 and J is TRBJ2-3, with 7 bases identical to TRBD1. This CDR3 is 16 amino acids long. The V gene's germline CDR1 is SGHVS and CDR2 FNYEAQ. V dropped 5 bases and J dropped 0; count of bases not matched to a gene: 8.

The rearrangement uses TRBV7-8 and TRBJ1-2; TRBD1 matches 12 bases. CDR3 size: 14 residues. V lost 7 bases, J lost 5 bases, and 5 bases stayed unmatched. Germline lookup yields CDR1 SGHVS and CDR2 FQNEAQ. This CDR3 is CASTPGQGAYGYTF. The DNA of the CDR3 is TGTGCCAGCACCCCGGGACAGGGGGCGTATGGCTACACCTTC.

CDR3 DNA: TGTGCCAGCAGCCTGACCGGGACTAATCCCCACGAGCAGTACTTC. It specifies CASSLTGTNPHEQYF. J is TRBJ2-7 and V is TRBV7-2; 7 bases align to TRBD2. V was clipped by 5 bases and J by 5 bases; unmatched bases: 12. Germline V gene data show CDR1 as SGHTA and CDR2 as FQGNSA. The CDR3 is 15 residues long.

This clonotype occurred a few times. CDR3 residues: CASSKARVGLGETQYF. The DNA of the CDR3 is TGTGCCAGTAGTAAAGCCAGGGTCGGTCTGGGGGAGACCCAGTACTTC. The chain employs TRBV19 and TRBJ2-5, with D maybe TRBD1 (5 bases). The CDR3 contains 16 residues. The V gene's germline CDR1 is LNHDA and CDR2 SQIVND (reference sequence). Trimming removed 4 bases at V and 5 bases at J, with 20 bases between.

This chain uses TRBV6-1 with TRBJ2-3; 7 nucleotides line up with TRBD2. The germline V gene has CDR1 MNHNS and CDR2 SASEGT. The CDR3 sequence is 16 residues long. J gave up 7 bases and V 2 bases, and 12 bases lay outside the gene matches. Here the CDR3 DNA reads TGTGCCAGCAGTGAACGGGCGGGGGTAGAAGGGTATACGCAGTATTTT. It is translated as CASSERAGVEGYTQYF.

The V call is TRBV19, the J call TRBJ2-7; the D gene could be TRBD1 or TRBD2 (6 bases each). Germline V CDR1 and CDR2: LNHDA, SQIVND (reference sequence). V shed 3 bases and J shed 2 bases, with 17 bases lying between them. The CDR3 spans 16 residues. Written as DNA, the CDR3 is TGTGCCAGTAGTATTGGTTCGGCAGGGGAGGCCTACGAGCAGTACTTC. Its translation is CASSIGSAGEAYEQYF.

The sample holds a few counts of this clonotype. The chain uses TRBV5-4 and TRBJ2-5, with TRBD2 identical over 9 bases. J was trimmed by 5 bases and V by 1 base; bases with no gene match: 9. This CDR3 spans 16 amino acids. Per germline, CDR1 SGHNT and CDR2 YYREEE (reference sequence). CDR3 sequence: CASSLQVAGAAETQYF. The DNA for the CDR3 is TGTGCCAGCAGCTTGCAGGTAGCGGGGGCTGCGGAGACCCAGTACTTC.

About this clonotype: Only one base separates this from a far larger clonotype, so it likely reflects a read error. The chain employs TRBV10-3 and TRBJ2-1; perhaps TRBD2 as D (6 bases). Germline values: CDR1 ENHRY, CDR2 SYGVKD. Trimming removed 11 bases at V and 5 bases at J, with 25 bases between. The CDR3 length is 16 residues. Written as DNA, the CDR3 is TGTGCCGGCAGTTTTGCGTCGGGGGAGTCTGACAATGAGCAGTTCTTC. This gives the protein CAGSFASGESDNEQFF.

V gene TRBV6-2 or TRBV6-3 combines with J gene TRBJ2-7, with D perhaps TRBD1 (6 bases). The CDR3 totals 13 residues. CDR1 MNHEY and CDR2 SVGEGT come from the germline V gene. Trimming took 5 bases from V and 5 from J, leaving 13 bases between them. Here the CDR3 DNA reads TGTGCCAGCAGTATTCTCAGGGGCCACGAGCAGTACTTC. Protein product: CASSILRGHEQYF.

In DNA form, the CDR3 reads TGCAGTGCTGGGTCTCGAGAGACCCAGTACTTC. It is translated as CSAGSRETQYF. V gene TRBV20-1 combines with J gene TRBJ2-5; D call uncertain. With 5 bases removed from V and 4 bases from J, the gap between germline ends came to 8 bases. The CDR3 length is 11 residues. CDR1 and CDR2 from the germline V gene are DFQATT and SNEGSKA (reference sequence).